A selection of T cell receptor beta chains follows, all from one sample in a study of blood T cell repertoires in COVID-19. Here immunoSEQ multiplex PCR was the method, and the copy in TCRdb shows in-frame clones only, minus some. The sample shows almost 250,000 clones, roughly 85% of them seen only once. Source material: PBMCs or T cells enriched from blood (not recorded which). These receptor sequences come from a woman aged 50 to 60 with acute COVID-19. Each CDR3 is given with its conserved first and last residue. Fields, in order: D gene, V gene, J gene, CDR3 protein. D genes are given only for firm matches.

d_call: .
v_call: TRBV14
j_call: TRBJ2-1
cdr3_aa: CASSQGGGWLNEQFF

d_call: .
v_call: TRBV7-2
j_call: TRBJ2-7
cdr3_aa: CASSLARGYEQYF

d_call: .
v_call: TRBV18
j_call: TRBJ1-3
cdr3_aa: CASSPDSSGNTIYF

d_call: .
v_call: TRBV24-1
j_call: TRBJ1-6
cdr3_aa: CATSDLSGRNSPLHF

d_call: .
v_call: TRBV7-2
j_call: TRBJ1-2
cdr3_aa: CASSPLGAGALETF

d_call: TRBD1
v_call: TRBV6-5
j_call: TRBJ1-3
cdr3_aa: CASSYDRGTSGNTIYF

d_call: .
v_call: TRBV9
j_call: TRBJ2-1
cdr3_aa: CASSTLGGYNEQFF

d_call: TRBD1
v_call: TRBV9
j_call: TRBJ1-1
cdr3_aa: CASSSLTGGDTEAFF

d_call: TRBD1
v_call: TRBV30
j_call: TRBJ2-7
cdr3_aa: CAWGRTGSYEQYF

d_call: .
v_call: TRBV2
j_call: TRBJ2-5
cdr3_aa: CASSEIPSYLQETQYF

d_call: TRBD1
v_call: TRBV19
j_call: TRBJ1-3
cdr3_aa: CASRPWTGNSGNTIYF

d_call: TRBD1
v_call: TRBV11-3
j_call: TRBJ2-7
cdr3_aa: CASSPGPGQPYEQYF

d_call: .
v_call: TRBV30
j_call: TRBJ1-1
cdr3_aa: CAGQRGSTEAFF

d_call: TRBD1
v_call: TRBV5-1
j_call: TRBJ1-4
cdr3_aa: CASRPGQGDEKLFF

d_call: .
v_call: TRBV5-4
j_call: TRBJ1-4
cdr3_aa: CASSLGSGVNEKLFF

d_call: TRBD2
v_call: TRBV10-2
j_call: TRBJ2-6
cdr3_aa: CASSPGGGTGANVLTF